This T cell receptor (beta chain) was retrieved from a study of T cell responses to AZD1222 COVID-19 vaccine. Study-level findings and limits: Close to half of all spike-specific TCRs reportedly target regions of the variants that are unmutated. Only five or six AZD1222 recipients were seropositive at baseline.

Sequenced by immunoSEQ multiplex PCR; TCRdb stores in-frame clones only, minus some. Of 150,000 to 200,000 clones in the sample, 85% to 90% are singletons; the top ten hold roughly 6%. Turning to this clone: What it recognizes is unknown.

CDR3 size: 15 residues. Germline values: CDR1 LNHNV, CDR2 YYDKDF (reference sequence). V lost 1 base and J 4 bases, leaving 11 bases between the germline ends. The source was peripheral blood, collected on day 0 of AZD1222 vaccination. The sequence was obtained from an adult in good health. The chain has TRBV15 and TRBJ2-1; D call uncertain. The CDR3 sequence is CATSRAIVGYNEQFF. The CDR3 DNA follows: TGTGCCACCAGCAGAGCGATCGTCGGTTACAATGAGCAGTTCTTC.